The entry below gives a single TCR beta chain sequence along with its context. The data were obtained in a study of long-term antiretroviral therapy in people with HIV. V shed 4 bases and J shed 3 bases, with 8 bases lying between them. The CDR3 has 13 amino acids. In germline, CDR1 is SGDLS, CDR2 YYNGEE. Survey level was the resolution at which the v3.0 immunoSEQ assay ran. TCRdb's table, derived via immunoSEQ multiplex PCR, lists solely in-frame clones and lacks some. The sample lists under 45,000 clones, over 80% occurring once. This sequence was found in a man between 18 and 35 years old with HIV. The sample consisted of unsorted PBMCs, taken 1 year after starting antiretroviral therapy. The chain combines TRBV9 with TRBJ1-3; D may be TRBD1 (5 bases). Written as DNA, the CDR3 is TGTGCCAGCAGCCGACAGCTTGGAAACACCATATATTTT. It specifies CASSRQLGNTIYF.